The rows below give T cell receptor beta chains drawn from one sample of a study of T-cell reconstitution after alpha-beta-depleted transplantation in children. In TCRdb, the PCR reads were re-called with MiXCR into one record per CDR3 protein. The sample has fewer than 250,000 distinct CDR3 sequences, about 15% seen once. This sample comprised PBMCs, mostly from graft donor cells, obtained 360 days after TCRalphabeta/CD19-depleted stem cell transplant. These receptors all come from a male patient between 2 and 15 years old who had a stem cell transplant for acute lymphoblastic leukemia, so the T cells may come from the graft donor. Each CDR3 is given with its conserved first and last residue. The order of the fields is V gene, clone size, J gene, CDR3 protein. Size tells how often a clone was seen (once, few, many) or the class of an expanded clone, and some rows leave it out.

V: TRBV7-9
size: .
J: TRBJ2-1
CDR3: CAQRGLLNEQFF

V: TRBV6-1
size: .
J: TRBJ2-5
CDR3: CASGPMGGAGETQYF

V: TRBV29-1
size: .
J: TRBJ2-5
CDR3: CSASPLVQETQYF

V: TRBV7-8
size: few
J: TRBJ1-5
CDR3: CASSPASSQPQHF

V: TRBV5-1
size: few
J: TRBJ1-1
CDR3: CASRLQGVNTEAFF

V: TRBV11-2
size: .
J: TRBJ2-7
CDR3: CASSPGLGAYEQYF

V: TRBV20-1
size: .
J: TRBJ1-1
CDR3: CSASPQGAWTEAFF

V: TRBV20-1
size: many
J: TRBJ2-5
CDR3: CSARGLAEETQYF

V: TRBV10-1
size: few
J: TRBJ2-2
CDR3: CASSESMGLNTGELFF

V: TRBV7-8
size: .
J: TRBJ2-1
CDR3: CASSPPIPPGGRDEQFF

V: TRBV29-1
size: few
J: TRBJ1-2
CDR3: CSVLLAGGGYTF

V: TRBV5-1
size: few
J: TRBJ1-2
CDR3: CASSAGQYGYGYTF

V: TRBV20-1
size: few
J: TRBJ2-1
CDR3: CSARVGLLSSYNEQFF

V: TRBV2
size: many
J: TRBJ1-1
CDR3: CASSTGMATEAFF

V: TRBV5-1
size: .
J: TRBJ2-5
CDR3: CASSFLQGSQETQYF

V: TRBV5-1
size: .
J: TRBJ1-1
CDR3: CASSLDRGHTEAFF

V: TRBV20-1
size: many
J: TRBJ2-3
CDR3: CSIGPGGKSTDTQYF

V: TRBV28
size: .
J: TRBJ1-1
CDR3: CASSLIDRVIEAFF

V: TRBV20-1
size: few
J: TRBJ1-2
CDR3: CSASDRWNHYGYTF

V: TRBV20-1
size: .
J: TRBJ2-5
CDR3: CSAGTGETQYF

V: TRBV4-1
size: .
J: TRBJ2-2
CDR3: CASSQVVGGANTGELFF

V: TRBV9
size: .
J: TRBJ2-3
CDR3: CASSVGLRDTQYF

V: TRBV21-1
size: once
J: TRBJ2-2
CDR3: CASSNLLAGLSNTGELFF

V: TRBV7-2
size: .
J: TRBJ1-5
CDR3: CASRSGQPNQPQHF

V: TRBV4-2
size: .
J: TRBJ1-2
CDR3: CASSQDSGGTNYGYTF

V: TRBV7-8
size: few
J: TRBJ2-7
CDR3: CASRLGEDRGYEQYF

V: TRBV29-1
size: few
J: TRBJ2-6
CDR3: CPLSPRAGANVLTF

V: TRBV10-3
size: .
J: TRBJ2-7
CDR3: CAISALAGGGYEQYF

V: TRBV3-1
size: .
J: TRBJ2-1
CDR3: CASSQGPLAGGSYNEQFF

V: TRBV4-1
size: .
J: TRBJ2-3
CDR3: CASSQGLVPDTQYF

V: TRBV5-8
size: few
J: TRBJ2-7
CDR3: CASSNPSARGLYEQYF

V: TRBV9
size: few
J: TRBJ2-1
CDR3: CASSVSGSSYNEQFF

V: TRBV4-1
size: few
J: TRBJ2-7
CDR3: CASSQDPLPNQGFYEQYF

V: TRBV5-1
size: few
J: TRBJ2-7
CDR3: CASRLGQDYEQYF

V: TRBV7-2
size: few
J: TRBJ2-2
CDR3: CASSLVSGNTGELFF